This TCR beta chain was profiled in a study of blood T cell repertoires in COVID-19. Study-wide context: Both acute and convalescent COVID-19 samples were obtained from the United States, Italy and Spain.

As processed by the authors: Reference gene primer amplification gave nucleated cell count estimates. Here immunoSEQ multiplex PCR was the method, and the copy in TCRdb shows in-frame clones only, minus some. That table is the source of V, J and clone size, and D and trimming were worked out from the DNA. The data show about 240,000 clones, around four fifths seen once. The germline gives CDR1 SEHNR, CDR2 FQNEAQ (reference sequence). The CDR3 has 12 amino acids. With 6 bases clipped from V and 7 bases from J, the junction kept 6 bases outside the gene matches. The specimen was peripheral blood. The clonotype was recovered from a woman aged 60-75 years with active or convalescent COVID-19. This rearrangement joins TRBV7-9 to TRBJ2-7, with TRBD2 matching 7 bases. The CDR3 region has the DNA TGTGCCAGCAGTCCTCCGCGGGGGGAGCAGTACTTC. This gives the protein CASSPPRGEQYF. The whole variable domain, remainder taken from reference TRBV7-9 and TRBJ2-7, is DTGVSQNPRHKITKRGQNVTFRCDPISEHNRLYWYRQTLGQGPEFLTYFQNEAQLEKSRLLSDRFSAERPKGSFSTLEIQRTEQGDSAMYLCASSPPRGEQYFGPGTRLTVT.